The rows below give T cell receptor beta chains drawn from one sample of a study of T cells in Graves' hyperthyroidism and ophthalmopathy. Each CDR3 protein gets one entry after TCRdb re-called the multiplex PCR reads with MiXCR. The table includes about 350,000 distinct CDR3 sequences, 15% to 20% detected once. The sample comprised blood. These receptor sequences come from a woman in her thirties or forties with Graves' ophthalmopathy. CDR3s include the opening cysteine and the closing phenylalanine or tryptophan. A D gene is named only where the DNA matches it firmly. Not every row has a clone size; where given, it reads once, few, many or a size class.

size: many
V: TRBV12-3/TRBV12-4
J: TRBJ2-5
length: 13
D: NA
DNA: TGTGCCAGCAGTCTGCCCACTGGGGAGACCCAGTACTTC
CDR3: CASSLPTGETQYF

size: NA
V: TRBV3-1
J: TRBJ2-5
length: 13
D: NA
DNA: TGTGCCAGCAGCTCAAGACTTCATCAGACCCAGTACTTC
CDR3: CASSSRLHQTQYF

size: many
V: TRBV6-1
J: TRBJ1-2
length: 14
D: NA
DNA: TGTGCCAGCAGTGGGTATGCAGTTAACTATGGCTACACCTTC
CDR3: CASSGYAVNYGYTF

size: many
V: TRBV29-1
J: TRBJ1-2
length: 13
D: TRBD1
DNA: TGCAGCGCACGACCGGGACAGGTTTATGGCTACACCTTC
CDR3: CSARPGQVYGYTF

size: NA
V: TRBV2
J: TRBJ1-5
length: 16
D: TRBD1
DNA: TGTGCCAGCAGGGAACTGACAGGGGGGGGCAATCAGCCCCAGCATTTT
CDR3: CASRELTGGGNQPQHF

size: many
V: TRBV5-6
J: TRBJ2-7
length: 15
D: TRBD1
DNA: TGTGCCAGCAGGAGTTCGGGACAGGGAATCTACGAGCAGTACTTC
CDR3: CASRSSGQGIYEQYF

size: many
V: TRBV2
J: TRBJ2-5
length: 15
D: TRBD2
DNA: TGTGCCAGCAGAAGACTAGCGGGAGGCGGGGAGACCCAGTACTTC
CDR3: CASRRLAGGGETQYF

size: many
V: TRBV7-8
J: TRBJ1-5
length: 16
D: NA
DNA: TGTGCCAGCAGCGCGCAGGGTAATTCGGGCAATCAGCCCCAGCATTTT
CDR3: CASSAQGNSGNQPQHF

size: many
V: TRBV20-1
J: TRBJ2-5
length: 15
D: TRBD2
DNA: TGCAGTGCTAAGAGACTAGCGGGAGGTTGGGAGACCCAGTACTTC
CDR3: CSAKRLAGGWETQYF

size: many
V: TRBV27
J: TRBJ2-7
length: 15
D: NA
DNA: TGTGCCAGCAGTTTCTCCCTGGGACCCTTTGTGAAGCAGTACTTC
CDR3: CASSFSLGPFVKQYF

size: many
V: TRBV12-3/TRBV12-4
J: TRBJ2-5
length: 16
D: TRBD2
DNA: TGTGCCAGCAGTTTAAGCGGGACTAACCCCCAAGAGACCCAGTACTTC
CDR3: CASSLSGTNPQETQYF

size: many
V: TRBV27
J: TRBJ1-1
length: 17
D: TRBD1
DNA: TGTGCCAGCAGTTTATATGGACAGGGGTTACTAGACACTGAAGCTTTCTTT
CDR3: CASSLYGQGLLDTEAFF

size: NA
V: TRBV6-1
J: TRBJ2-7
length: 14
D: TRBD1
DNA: TGTGCCAGCAGTACGGGGACAGGAGCCTACGAGCAGTACTTC
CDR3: CASSTGTGAYEQYF

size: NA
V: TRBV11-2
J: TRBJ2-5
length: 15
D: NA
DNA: TGTGCCAGCAGCTCAGGAGGGACTCCAAGTGCGACCCAGTACTTC
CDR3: CASSSGGTPSATQYF

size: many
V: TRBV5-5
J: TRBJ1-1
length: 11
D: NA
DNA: TGTGCCAGCAGCCACGGGTGGGAGGCTTTCTTT
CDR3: CASSHGWEAFF

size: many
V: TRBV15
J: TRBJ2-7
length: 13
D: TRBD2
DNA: TGTGCCACCAGCTCCGGGACTACCTACGAGCAGTACTTC
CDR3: CATSSGTTYEQYF

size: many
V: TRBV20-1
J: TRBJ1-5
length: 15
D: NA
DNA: TGCAGTGCTGAGCAGAGGCCCGGGGTCGGACAGCCCCAGCATTTT
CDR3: CSAEQRPGVGQPQHF

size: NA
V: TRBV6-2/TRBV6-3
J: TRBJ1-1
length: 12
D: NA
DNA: TGTGCCAGCAGCTCCCCGGGGGCTGAAGCTTTCTTT
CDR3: CASSSPGAEAFF

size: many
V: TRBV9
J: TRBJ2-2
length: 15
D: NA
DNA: TGTGCCAGCAGCCAGACCCGCTCCTATACCGGGGAGCTGTTTTTT
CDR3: CASSQTRSYTGELFF

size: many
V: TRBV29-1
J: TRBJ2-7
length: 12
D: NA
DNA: TGCAGCGTTGTAAAGGGGATAAACGAGCAGTACTTC
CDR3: CSVVKGINEQYF

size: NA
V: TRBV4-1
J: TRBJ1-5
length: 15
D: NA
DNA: TGCGCCAGCAGCCAAGCAGAAGGATACAATCAGCCCCAGCATTTT
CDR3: CASSQAEGYNQPQHF

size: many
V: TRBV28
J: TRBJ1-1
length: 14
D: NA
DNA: TGTGCCAGACGAAATTCTAGCAGGAACACTGAAGCTTTCTTT
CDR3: CARRNSSRNTEAFF

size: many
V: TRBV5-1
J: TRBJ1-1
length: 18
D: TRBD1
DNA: TGCGCCAGCAGCTTCACTCTGAGGACAGGACGAATGAACACTGAAGCTTTCTTT
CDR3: CASSFTLRTGRMNTEAFF

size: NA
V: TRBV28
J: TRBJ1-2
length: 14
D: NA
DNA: TGTGCCAGCAGTTTACCTGGCAGGGAGTATGGCTACACCTTC
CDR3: CASSLPGREYGYTF

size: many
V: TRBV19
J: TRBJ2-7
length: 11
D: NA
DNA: TGTGCCAGTATGGAGAATTACGAGCAGTACTTC
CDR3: CASMENYEQYF

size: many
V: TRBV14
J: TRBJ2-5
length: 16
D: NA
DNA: TGTGCCAGCAGCCAAGCCCCATCTGGGGCGAGGGAGACCCAGTACTTC
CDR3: CASSQAPSGARETQYF

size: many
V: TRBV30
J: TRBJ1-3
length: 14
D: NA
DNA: TGTGCCTGGAGTGGGGCTCGCTCTGGAAACACCATATATTTT
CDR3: CAWSGARSGNTIYF

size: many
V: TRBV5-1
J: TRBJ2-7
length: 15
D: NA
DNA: TGCGCCAGCAGCTTTGGGGCAGGACCCCTCTACGAGCAGTACTTC
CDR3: CASSFGAGPLYEQYF

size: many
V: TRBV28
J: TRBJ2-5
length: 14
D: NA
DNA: TGTGCCAGCAGTTTAACCAACCGGGGAGAGACCCAGTACTTC
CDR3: CASSLTNRGETQYF

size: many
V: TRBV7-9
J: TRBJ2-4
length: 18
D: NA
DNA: TGTGCCAGCAGCTTAGCGCCACTGGGGACGGGGGTGAAAAACATTCAGTACTTC
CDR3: CASSLAPLGTGVKNIQYF

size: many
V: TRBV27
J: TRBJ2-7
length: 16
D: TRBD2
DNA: TGTGCCAGCAGTCCCGGAATAGCGGGAGGGAGGTACGAGCAGTACTTC
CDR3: CASSPGIAGGRYEQYF

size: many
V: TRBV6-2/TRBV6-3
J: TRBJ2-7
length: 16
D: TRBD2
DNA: TGTGCCAGCATGCTAGCGGGGACTATGATACCCTACGAGCAGTACTTC
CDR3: CASMLAGTMIPYEQYF

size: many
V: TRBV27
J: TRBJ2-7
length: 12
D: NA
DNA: TGTGCCAGCAAATCATCTACCTACGAGCAGTACTTC
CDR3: CASKSSTYEQYF

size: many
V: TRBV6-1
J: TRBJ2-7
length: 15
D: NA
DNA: TGTGCCAGCAACATGGGAAGGGGATACTCCTACGAGCAGTACTTC
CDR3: CASNMGRGYSYEQYF

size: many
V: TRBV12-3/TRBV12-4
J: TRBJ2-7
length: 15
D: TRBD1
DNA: TGTGCCAGCAGTTCCCGGGACAGGGGGTCCTACGAGCAGTACTTC
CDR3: CASSSRDRGSYEQYF

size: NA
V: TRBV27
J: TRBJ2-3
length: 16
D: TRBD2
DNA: TGTGCCAGCAGTTCCCCGGGACTAGCGGTCACAGATACGCAGTATTTT
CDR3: CASSSPGLAVTDTQYF